The 21 T cell receptor beta chains below all came from one sample that was sequenced in a study of T cells in women clearing cervical HPV infection. Using immunoSEQ multiplex PCR, the repertoire was profiled, and TCRdb retains in-frame clones only, with some absent. Its table lists 30,000 to 35,000 clones. The source material was blood buffy coat. All receptors derive from a woman between 18 and 69 years old with a cervical HPV16 infection that either progressed to CIN3+ or cleared (not recorded which).

In regard to this clone: The sequence runs out 3 residues before the end of the CDR3; the remainder is reconstructed from the germline J gene. The rearrangement joins TRBV20-1 to TRBJ1-5; 8 nucleotides match TRBD1. The CDR3 consists of 17 residues. Unmatched junction bases numbered 9, after V lost 2 bases and J lost 0 bases. CDR1 and CDR2 (germline): DFQATT, SNEGSKA (reference sequence). The sequenced part of the CDR3 DNA is TGCAGTGCTAGAAGGACAGGGAGATTGATTAGCAATCAGCCC. It encodes CSARRTGRLISNQP. The full CDR3 protein is CSARRTGRLISNQPQHF.

Worth noting for this clone: The observed sequence ends 3 residues before the CDR3 terminus, with the missing tail filled in from the germline J gene. V is TRBV2 and J is TRBJ2-4; tentatively, D is TRBD1 (5 bases). Germline lookup yields CDR1 SNHLY and CDR2 FYNNEI. The CDR3 extends over 13 amino acids. Trimming stripped 5 bases from V and 5 bases from J, with 10 bases between. CDR3 protein: CASSQGWENIQYF. The sequenced part of the CDR3 DNA is TGTGCCAGCAGTCAGGGATGGGAAAACATT. The complete variable domain, with remaining parts taken from reference TRBV2 and TRBJ2-4, reads EPEVTQTPSHQVTQMGQEVILRCVPISNHLYFYWYRQILGQKVEFLVSFYNNEISEKSEIFDDQFSVERPDGSNFTLKIRSTKLEDSAMYFCASSQGWENIQYFGAGTRLSVL.

A remark on this clone: The CDR3 end lies 3 residues beyond the end of the read and is filled in from the germline J gene. The chain is built from TRBV29-1 and TRBJ2-7; perhaps TRBD1 as D (5 bases). Germline V gene sequence: CDR1 SQVTM, CDR2 ANQGSEA. The V gene lost 1 base and the J gene lost 2 bases, with 9 bases spanning the gap. This CDR3 contains 13 residues. The DNA read from the CDR3 is TGCAGCGTTGAAGGCAGGGCAGCCTACGAG. Amino acids: CSVEGRAAYE. The whole CDR3 region reads CSVEGRAAYEQYF.

As to this clone: The read terminates 3 residues ahead of where the CDR3 ends, so the germline J gene completes it. The J gene is TRBJ2-1, the V gene TRBV5-1; a weak D match, TRBD1 (5 bases). Per the germline V gene, CDR1 is SGHRS and CDR2 is YFSETQ. CDR3 size: 14 residues. The ends were cut back, 2 bases at V and 7 bases at J, with 13 bases in the middle. CDR3: CASSFRGVDNEQFF. CDR3 DNA, as far as it was read: TGCGCCAGCAGCTTTAGGGGCGTAGATAATGAG.

In regard to this clone: The read terminates 3 residues ahead of where the CDR3 ends, so the germline J gene completes it. This rearrangement joins TRBV4-2 to TRBJ2-7, with unresolved D. CDR1 LGHNA and CDR2 YNFKEQ come from the germline V gene. V dropped 10 bases and J dropped 0 bases, with 19 bases sitting between them. The CDR3 length is 15 residues. The part of the CDR3 DNA that was read is TGTGCCACCACCCCAGACTTATCCAGCTCCTACGAG. This translates into CATTPDLSSSYE. The complete CDR3 sequence is CATTPDLSSSYEQYF.

CDR3 bases read: TGTGCCAGCAGCCAAGATGGTCGGGGAGATACG. Translating it yields CASSQDGRGDT. The whole CDR3 protein reads CASSQDGRGDTQYF. The chain carries TRBV14 and TRBJ2-3, with D possibly being TRBD2 (5 bases). The read ends 3 residues shy of where the CDR3 ends; the end is completed using the germline J gene. Looked up from germline, CDR1 is SGHDN and CDR2 is FVKESK. The ends were cut back, 0 bases at V and 5 bases at J, with 9 bases in the middle. The length of the CDR3 is 14 residues.

On this clone itself: The germline gene is not matched at one end of the junction; a read error may be the cause. Read coverage stops 3 residues before the CDR3 terminus; the germline J gene supplies the remainder. The identical CDR3 is also encoded by other nucleotide sequences in the sample. This chain joins TRBV6-2 or TRBV6-3 and TRBJ1-3; 8 nucleotides match TRBD1. The CDR3 has 16 amino acids. Germline V lookup: CDR1 MNHEY, CDR2 SVGEGT. CDR3 bases read: TGTGCCAGCAGCGAAGGACAGGGACACTCTGGAAACACT. Translating it yields CASSEGQGHSGNT. The whole CDR3 reads CASSEGQGHSGNTIYF.

Incomplete CDR3 DNA: TGCAGTGCTAGAGTCAGAGATACG. Protein product: CSARVRDT. The entire CDR3 protein reads CSARVRDTQYF. This sequence joins TRBV20-1 and TRBJ2-3, with unresolved D. The read terminates 3 residues before the CDR3 end, so the remaining end is supplied by the germline J gene. This CDR3 contains 11 residues. V was cut by 1 base and J by 5 bases, with 4 bases left in between. Germline V gene data show CDR1 as DFQATT and CDR2 as SNEGSKA (reference sequence).

Notes on this clone: The read ends 3 residues shy of where the CDR3 ends; the end is completed using the germline J gene. The chain employs TRBV2 and TRBJ1-5, with a possible D match to TRBD1 (6 bases). Trimming took off 7 bases at V and 0 bases at J, with 10 bases between the two ends. Looked up from germline, CDR1 is SNHLY and CDR2 is FYNNEI. CDR3 length: 14 amino acids. This CDR3 is CASNRGASNQPQHF. The CDR3 bases that were read are TGTGCCAGCAATCGGGGGGCTAGCAATCAGCCC.

Regarding this clone: The CDR3 is cut off 3 residues early in the read; its end comes from the germline J gene. V gene TRBV2 combines with J gene TRBJ2-3; tentative D call: TRBD1 (5 bases). V was clipped by 7 bases and J by 0 bases, with 11 bases between them. Germline V CDR1 and CDR2: SNHLY, FYNNEI. The CDR3 totals 14 residues. CDR3 bases read: TGTGCCAGCACACAGGTGTCTAGCACAGATACG. Translation gives CASTQVSSTDT. The full CDR3 protein reads CASTQVSSTDTQYF.

A note on this clone: The missing CDR3 end, 3 residues past where the read stops, is filled in from the germline J gene. This sequence joins TRBV5-8 and TRBJ2-5; 9 positions agree with TRBD2. This CDR3 comprises 15 residues. Germline V CDR1 and CDR2: SGHTS, YDEGEE. With V trimmed by 2 bases and J by 4 bases, 6 bases remained unmatched. CDR3 in amino acids: CASSFRGRARETQYF. Incomplete CDR3 DNA: TGTGCCAGCAGCTTCCGCGGGAGGGCCAGAGAGACC.

Concerning this clone: The observed sequence ends 3 residues before the CDR3 terminus, with the missing tail filled in from the germline J gene. This chain uses TRBV11-3 with TRBJ1-3; TRBD1 might be the D (5 bases). Trimming took 5 bases from V and 2 from J, leaving 13 bases between them. CDR1 and CDR2 (germline): SGHNT, YENEEA. This CDR3 contains 15 residues. The sequenced part of the CDR3 DNA is TGTGCCAGCAGCCCGGGGGAGAACACTGGAAACACC. Translated, it gives CASSPGENTGNT. The entire CDR3 sequence reads CASSPGENTGNTIYF. Full variable domain (remainder filled in from reference TRBV11-3 and TRBJ1-3): EAGVVQSPRYKIIEKKQPVAFWCNPISGHNTLYWYLQNLGQGPELLIRYENEEAVDDSQLPKDRFSAERLKGVDSTLKIQPAELGDSAVYLCASSPGENTGNTIYFGEGSWLTVV.

Regarding this clone: Sequencing ends 3 residues short of the CDR3 end; the germline J gene provides the rest. The rearrangement links TRBV7-3 to TRBJ2-1; D is perhaps TRBD2 (6 bases). The CDR3 sequence is 16 residues long. Germline values: CDR1 SGHTA, CDR2 FQGTGA. Between the trimmed V and J ends, which lost 1 base and 6 bases, there was a span of 16 bases. This CDR3 reads CASSLKGGAGGNEQFF. Partial CDR3 DNA: TGTGCCAGCAGCTTAAAGGGCGGGGCGGGTGGCAATGAG.

To note about this clone: The read terminates 3 residues before the CDR3 end, so the remaining end is supplied by the germline J gene. V gene TRBV2 combines with J gene TRBJ1-2; 7 bases line up with TRBD1. With 5 bases clipped from V and 5 bases from J, the junction kept 2 bases outside the gene matches. Germline assignment: CDR1 SNHLY and CDR2 FYNNEI. The CDR3 runs 12 residues. Incomplete CDR3 DNA: TGTGCCAGCAGTATACAGGGGTATGGC. As protein: CASSIQGYG. From start to end, the CDR3 is CASSIQGYGYTF.

Incomplete CDR3 DNA: TGCAGTGTCACCTACAATGAG. The encoded protein is CSVTYNE. In full, the CDR3 is CSVTYNEQFF. J is TRBJ2-1 and V is TRBV20-1, with no clear D. The CDR3 end lies 3 residues beyond the end of the read and is filled in from the germline J gene. CDR3 length: 10 residues. The V and J ends lost 7 bases and 2 bases respectively, with 3 bases between them. CDR1 and CDR2 (germline): DFQATT, SNEGSKA (reference sequence).

Points on this clone: With the read ending 3 residues before the CDR3 end, the germline J gene is used to fill in that end. The rearrangement uses TRBV18 and TRBJ1-1, with TRBD1 matching over 9 bases. CDR3 size: 16 residues. Germline values: CDR1 KGHSH, CDR2 LQKENI. V dropped 2 bases and J dropped 5; count of bases not matched to a gene: 9. CDR3 in amino acids: CASSPVAAGQGTEAFF. The part of the CDR3 DNA that was read is TGTGCCAGCTCACCAGTTGCTGCTGGACAGGGGACTGAA. Together with reference TRBV18 and TRBJ1-1, the CDR3 gives the full variable domain: NAGVMQNPRHLVRRRGQEARLRCSPMKGHSHVYWYRQLPEEGLKFMVYLQKENIIDESGMPKERFSAEFPKEGPSILRIQQVVRGDSAAYFCASSPVAAGQGTEAFFGQGTRLTVV.

About this clone itself: Read data end 3 residues before the CDR3 end; the end is taken from the germline J gene. V is TRBV5-1 and J is TRBJ2-3; TRBD2 matches 9 bases. Trimming at V came to 7 bases and at J to 5 bases, leaving 11 bases not matched to a gene. The CDR3 runs 15 residues. Germline V gene sequence: CDR1 SGHRS, CDR2 YFSETQ. CDR3 sequence reads: CASEPVAGVKDTQYF. Incomplete CDR3 DNA: TGCGCCAGCGAGCCCGTAGCGGGAGTCAAAGATACG.

With regard to this clone: The read terminates 3 residues before the CDR3 end, so the remaining end is supplied by the germline J gene. This sequence joins TRBV6-2 or TRBV6-3 and TRBJ2-3; TRBD2 aligns across 14 bases. This CDR3 is built from 17 residues. Germline V lookup: CDR1 MNHEY, CDR2 SVGEGT. Here the CDR3 reads CASRKRTSGGRGETQYF. The part of the CDR3 DNA that was read is TGTGCCAGCAGGAAGAGGACTAGCGGGGGGCGGGGAGAGACG.

A note on this clone: The read terminates 3 residues before the CDR3 end, so the remaining end is supplied by the germline J gene. This rearrangement joins TRBV20-1 to TRBJ2-4; 7 nucleotides agree with TRBD1. Germline assignment: CDR1 DFQATT and CDR2 SNEGSKA (reference sequence). This CDR3 comprises 14 residues. CDR3 region: CSAYGQATQETQYF. Partial CDR3 DNA: TGCAGTGCTTATGGACAGGCGACACAAGAGACT.

With respect to this clone: The CDR3 end is not reached by the read, which stops 3 residues before it; the germline J gene fills it in. V usage is TRBV5-6 and J usage is TRBJ2-7; D gene unclear. Trimming stripped 4 bases from V and 3 bases from J, with 14 bases between. The germline V gene encodes CDR1 SGHDT and CDR2 YYEEEE. The CDR3 totals 14 residues. CDR3 bases read: TGTGCCAGCAGCCGTGGGCAGGTGAACTACGAG. The encoded protein is CASSRGQVNYE. The whole CDR3 reads CASSRGQVNYEQYF.

As concerns this clone: The CDR3 end is not reached by the read, which stops 3 residues before it; the germline J gene fills it in. This chain connects TRBV18 to TRBJ2-5, with 9 bases lining up with TRBD2. Trimming took 0 bases from V and 3 from J; bases not matched to a gene: 2. Germline-derived CDR1 and CDR2 are KGHSH and LQKENI. The CDR3 contains 15 residues. CDR3 bases read: TGTGCCAGCTCACCACCGTTAGCGGGGGAAGAGACC. As protein: CASSPPLAGEET. The entire CDR3 reads CASSPPLAGEETQYF.